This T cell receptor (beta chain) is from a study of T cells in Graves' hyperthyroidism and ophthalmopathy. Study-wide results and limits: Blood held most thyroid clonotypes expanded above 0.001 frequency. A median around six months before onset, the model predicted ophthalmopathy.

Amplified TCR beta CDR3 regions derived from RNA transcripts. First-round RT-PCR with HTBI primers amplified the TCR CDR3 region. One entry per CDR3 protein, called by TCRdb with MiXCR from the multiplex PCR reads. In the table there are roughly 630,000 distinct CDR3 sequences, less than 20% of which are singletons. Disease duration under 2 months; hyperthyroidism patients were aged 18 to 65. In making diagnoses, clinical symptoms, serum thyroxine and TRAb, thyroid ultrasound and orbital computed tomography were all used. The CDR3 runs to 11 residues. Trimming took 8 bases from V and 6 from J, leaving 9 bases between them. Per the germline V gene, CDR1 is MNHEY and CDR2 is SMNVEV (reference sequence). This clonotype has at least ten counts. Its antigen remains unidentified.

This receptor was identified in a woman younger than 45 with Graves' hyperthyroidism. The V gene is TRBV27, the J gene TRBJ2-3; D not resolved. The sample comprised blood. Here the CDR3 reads CASLKADTQYF. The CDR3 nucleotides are TGTGCCAGCCTTAAAGCGGATACGCAGTATTTT.